The TCR beta chain described here comes from a study of shared clonotypes between healthy human individuals. Germline-derived CDR1 and CDR2 are MRHNA and SNTAGT. Trimming removed 0 bases from V and 2 bases from J; junction bases left unmatched: 4. The CDR3 covers 15 residues. Study processing details: ImmunoSEQ gave junction-only sequences without quality scores, so filtering differed. The protocol was immunoSEQ multiplex PCR, while the TCRdb copy is restricted to in-frame clones and leaves out a portion. V and J calls plus clone size are reproduced from that table; the DNA served to infer D and trimming. The table records fewer than 3 million clones, 85% to 95% of them present only once.

The source of this sequence is a man between 18 and 35 years old in good health. Some clones in this sample may be carry-over from other donors' samples. V gene TRBV6-4 combines with J gene TRBJ2-7, with 7 bases aligning to TRBD2. Sample: naive CD4+ T cells from PBMCs. Subset indicated: CD45RA+ positively selected. The DNA for the CDR3 is TGTGCCAGCAGTGACTCGGGGGGGGTCACCTACGAGCAGTACTTC. Its translation: CASSDSGGVTYEQYF.